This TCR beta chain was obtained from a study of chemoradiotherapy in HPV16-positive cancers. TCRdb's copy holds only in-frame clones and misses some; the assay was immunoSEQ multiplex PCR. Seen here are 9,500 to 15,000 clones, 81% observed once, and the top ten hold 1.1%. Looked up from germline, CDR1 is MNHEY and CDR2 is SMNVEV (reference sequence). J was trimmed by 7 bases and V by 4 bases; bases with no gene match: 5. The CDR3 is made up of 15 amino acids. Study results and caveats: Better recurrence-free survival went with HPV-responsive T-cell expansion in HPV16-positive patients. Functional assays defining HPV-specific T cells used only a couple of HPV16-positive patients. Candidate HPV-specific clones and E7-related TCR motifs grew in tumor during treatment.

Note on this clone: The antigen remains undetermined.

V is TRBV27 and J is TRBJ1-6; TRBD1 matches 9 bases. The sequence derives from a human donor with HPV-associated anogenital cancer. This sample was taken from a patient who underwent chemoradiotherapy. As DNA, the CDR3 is TGTGCCAGCAGTTCTTCCGGGACAGGGAATTCACCCCTCCACTTT. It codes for CASSSSGTGNSPLHF.